Following are 15 T cell receptor beta chains from one sample sequenced in a study of CD8 T cells in ankylosing spondylitis. TCRdb reprocessed the 5' RACE reads with MiXCR, giving one entry per CDR3 protein. The sample includes 310,000 or so distinct CDR3 sequences, around 19% of them seen just once. The source material was blood, either unsorted or a sorted T cell fraction (not recorded which). These TCRs come from a male donor with ankylosing spondylitis or in good health (not recorded which).

In its sample, this clonotype was seen a few times. The chain employs TRBV20-1 and TRBJ1-5; 7 positions agree with TRBD1. CDR1 and CDR2 (germline): DFQATT, SNEGSKA (reference sequence). The CDR3 length is 15 residues. Losses at the gene ends were 4 bases for V and 0 bases for J; bases not matched to a gene: 6. The CDR3 DNA is TGCAGTGCTAATAGACAGGGTAATAGCAATCAGCCCCAGCATTTT. Translated: CSANRQGNSNQPQHF.

The gene calls are TRBV7-8 and TRBJ2-5, with D perhaps given as TRBD1 or TRBD2 (5 bases each). The V end was cut by 5 bases, the J end by 0 bases, with 13 bases between. The CDR3 totals 15 residues. Germline CDR1 and CDR2: SGHVS and FQNEAQ. CDR3 sequence (DNA): TGTGCCAGCAGCCCTCCGGGACGGCACCAAGAGACCCAGTACTTC. Its translation: CASSPPGRHQETQYF.

This clonotype was counted at least ten times. The chain has TRBV5-6 and TRBJ2-1, with TRBD2 matching 14 bases. J lost 8 bases, V lost 4 bases, and 14 bases had no gene match. The CDR3 runs to 18 residues. Germline V gene sequence: CDR1 SGHDT, CDR2 YYEEEE. Written as DNA, the CDR3 is TGTGCCAGCAGCCAAACGGCGCTGGGACTAGCGGGAGATCATGAGCAGTTCTTC. Protein product: CASSQTALGLAGDHEQFF.

The chain employs TRBV6-1 and TRBJ1-6; tentative D call: TRBD1 (6 bases). Deletions cut 7 bases from V and 10 bases from J, with 14 bases between. Looked up from germline, CDR1 is MNHNS and CDR2 is SASEGT. The CDR3 runs 13 residues. As DNA, the CDR3 is TGTGCCAGCATGGAGGGGACAAGATCACCCCTCCACTTT. Translating it yields CASMEGTRSPLHF.

This clonotype was seen ten or more times. The chain couples TRBV29-1 to TRBJ2-1; D is ambiguous. With 4 bases removed from V and 8 bases from J, the gap between germline ends came to 12 bases. Germline-derived CDR1 and CDR2 are SQVTM and ANQGSEA. The CDR3 contains 12 residues. The CDR3: CSVVGLTDEQFF. CDR3 sequence (DNA): TGCAGCGTTGTAGGGCTTACCGATGAGCAGTTCTTC.

The chain has TRBV5-1 and TRBJ2-1; D possibly uses TRBD1 or TRBD2 (5 bases each). From germline, CDR1 is SGHRS and CDR2 YFSETQ. The V end lost 3 bases, the J end lost 0 bases, and 13 bases lay between the germline ends. The length of the CDR3 is 16 residues. The CDR3 region has the DNA TGCGCCAGCAGCTCCAGGGACGGTAGCTCCTACAATGAGCAGTTCTTC. This sequence encodes CASSSRDGSSYNEQFF. Combining the CDR3 with reference TRBV5-1 and TRBJ2-1 gives the whole variable domain KAGVTQTPRYLIKTRGQQVTLSCSPISGHRSVSWYQQTPGQGLQFLFEYFSETQRNKGNFPGRFSGRQFSNSRSEMNVSTLELGDSALYLCASSSRDGSSYNEQFFGPGTRLTVL.

V and J are TRBV5-1 and TRBJ2-2; D might be TRBD2 (5 bases). CDR1 SGHRS and CDR2 YFSETQ come from the germline V gene. The CDR3 has 15 residues. V lost 2 bases, J lost 6 bases, and 14 bases lay in between. As DNA, the CDR3 is TGCGCCAGCAGCTTCGGCGAGGGCCGGGCCGGGGAGCTGTTTTTT. Amino acid sequence: CASSFGEGRAGELFF. The whole variable domain, remainder taken from reference TRBV5-1 and TRBJ2-2, is KAGVTQTPRYLIKTRGQQVTLSCSPISGHRSVSWYQQTPGQGLQFLFEYFSETQRNKGNFPGRFSGRQFSNSRSEMNVSTLELGDSALYLCASSFGEGRAGELFFGEGSRLTVL.

The sample holds a few counts of this clonotype. V gene TRBV28 combines with J gene TRBJ1-2; TRBD1 agrees at 10 bases. The germline gives CDR1 MDHEN, CDR2 SYDVKM. This CDR3 region has 16 residues. The junction had 8 bases not matched to a gene; V was cut back by 2 bases and J by 5 bases. The CDR3 DNA reads TGTGCCAGCAGTTTAGACCGGGACAGGGGCGGGTATGGCTACACCTTC. This encodes CASSLDRDRGGYGYTF.

This chain connects TRBV29-1 to TRBJ2-1; D not resolved. The CDR3 spans 14 residues. Per the germline V gene, CDR1 is SQVTM and CDR2 is ANQGSEA. The V and J ends lost 2 bases and 1 base respectively, with 9 bases between them. This chain's CDR3 is CSVETPSSYNEQFF. CDR3 coding DNA: TGCAGCGTTGAAACTCCCAGTTCCTACAATGAGCAGTTCTTC.

The V and J genes are TRBV27 and TRBJ2-1; TRBD2 might be the D (6 bases). From germline, CDR1 is MNHEY and CDR2 SMNVEV (reference sequence). V was clipped by 4 bases and J by 2 bases, with 12 bases between them. The CDR3 is 15 residues long. CDR3 sequence reads: CASSSGSLAYNEQFF. In DNA form, the CDR3 reads TGTGCCAGCAGTTCCGGGAGTCTGGCCTACAATGAGCAGTTCTTC.

The table lists this clonotype with many counts. The gene calls are TRBV5-5 and TRBJ2-1; D unresolved. The ends were cut back, 0 bases at V and 0 bases at J, with 10 bases in the middle. CDR3 length: 16 amino acids. In germline, CDR1 is SGHKS, CDR2 YYEKEE (reference sequence). DNA for the CDR3: TGTGCCAGCAGCTTGGCCCTGCGACCCTCCTACAATGAGCAGTTCTTC. Translation gives CASSLALRPSYNEQFF.

There are a few counts of this clonotype. The chain joins TRBV27 to TRBJ1-1; a weak D match, TRBD1 (6 bases). Trimming stripped 4 bases from V and 2 bases from J, with 11 bases between. Germline V gives CDR1 MNHEY, CDR2 SMNVEV (reference sequence). There are 14 residues in the CDR3. CDR3 residues: CASSSGHLNTEAFF. As DNA, the CDR3 is TGTGCCAGCAGTTCGGGACACCTAAACACTGAAGCTTTCTTT.

This chain connects TRBV7-3 to TRBJ1-1, with a weak D call TRBD1 (5 bases). CDR1 SGHTA and CDR2 FQGTGA come from the germline V gene. Trimming removed 2 bases from V and 4 bases from J, with 14 bases in between. The CDR3 is made up of 15 amino acids. CDR3 DNA: TGTGCCAGCAGCTTAGGGGGGAGGGAGGTCACTGAAGCTTTCTTT. This codes for CASSLGGREVTEAFF.

This clonotype was observed many times. This rearrangement joins TRBV20-1 to TRBJ2-1, with no clear D. Trimming shortened V by 7 bases and J by 3 bases, and 19 bases separated the two germline ends. CDR1 DFQATT and CDR2 SNEGSKA come from the germline V gene (reference sequence). The CDR3 runs to 15 residues. CDR3 nucleotides: TGCAGTGTCGCAGCTCGGCACGGAAACTACAATGAGCAGTTCTTC. Its translation: CSVAARHGNYNEQFF.

The gene calls are TRBV20-1 and TRBJ2-5, with D hard to call. Per the germline V gene, CDR1 is DFQATT and CDR2 is SNEGSKA (reference sequence). Trimming shortened V by 0 bases and J by 3 bases, and 8 bases separated the two germline ends. This CDR3 is built from 13 residues. The CDR3, as DNA: TGCAGTGCTAGAGATCTGAGAGAAGAGACCCAGTACTTC. Its translation: CSARDLREETQYF.